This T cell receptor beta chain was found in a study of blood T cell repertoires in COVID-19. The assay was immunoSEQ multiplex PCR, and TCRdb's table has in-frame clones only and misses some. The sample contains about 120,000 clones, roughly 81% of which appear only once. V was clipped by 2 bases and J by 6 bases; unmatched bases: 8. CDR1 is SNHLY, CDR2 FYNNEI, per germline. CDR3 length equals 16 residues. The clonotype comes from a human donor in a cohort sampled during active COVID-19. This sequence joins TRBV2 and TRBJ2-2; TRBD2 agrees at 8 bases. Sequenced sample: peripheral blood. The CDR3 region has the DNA TGTGCCAGCAGTGAAAGGAGCGGGGGTTCAGCCGGGGAGCTGTTTTTT. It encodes CASSERSGGSAGELFF.